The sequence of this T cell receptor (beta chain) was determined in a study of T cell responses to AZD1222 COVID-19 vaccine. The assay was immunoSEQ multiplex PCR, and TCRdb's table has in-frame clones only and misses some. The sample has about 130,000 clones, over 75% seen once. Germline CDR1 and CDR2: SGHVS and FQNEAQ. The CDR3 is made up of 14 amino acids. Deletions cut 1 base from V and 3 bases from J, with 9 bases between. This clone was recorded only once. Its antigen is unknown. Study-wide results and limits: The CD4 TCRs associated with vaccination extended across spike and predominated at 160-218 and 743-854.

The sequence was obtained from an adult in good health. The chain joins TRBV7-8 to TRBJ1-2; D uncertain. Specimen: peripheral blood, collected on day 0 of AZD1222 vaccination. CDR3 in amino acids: CASSLGPGYYGYTF. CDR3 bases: TGTGCCAGCAGCTTAGGCCCCGGCTACTATGGCTACACCTTC.